This T cell receptor (beta chain) was documented in a study of long-term antiretroviral therapy in people with HIV. Germline CDR1 is ENHRY and CDR2 is SYGVKD. Trimming took 6 bases from V and 3 from J; bases not matched to a gene: 10. This CDR3 region has 15 residues. Study-wide results and limits: Blood obtained between the mid-2000s and the late 2010s may reflect older ART regimens. Nothing was known about ART adherence, viral resistance or changes in therapy. Clonal populations expanded prior to ART predominated within the repertoire at all time points. When set beside controls, HIV repertoires had CDR3 length ranges that were narrower.

immunoSEQ v3.0 was run at survey level. Assay used: immunoSEQ multiplex PCR; TCRdb lists only in-frame clones, some missing. Among approximately 33,000 clones, 80% to 90% were seen once, and the ten largest hold 7.9%. A word on this clone: Its specificity is not known.

This material consisted of unsorted PBMCs, taken 0.4 years before starting antiretroviral therapy. The chain combines TRBV10-3 with TRBJ2-7; 8 nucleotides line up with TRBD1. This sequence originates from a man aged 18 to 35 with HIV. The CDR3 nucleotides read TGTGCCATCAGGGGAGACAGGGGAGTCCGCTACGAGCAGTACTTC. Translated: CAIRGDRGVRYEQYF.